One sample yielded the 21 T cell receptor beta chains listed below, sequenced in a study of shared clonotypes between healthy human individuals. Clones were sequenced by immunoSEQ multiplex PCR, and TCRdb holds only the in-frame ones, with some missing. This table holds over a million clones, approximately 97% found once. The material sequenced was naive CD4+ T cells sorted from blood. Subset meaning: CD45RA+ positively selected. Source of these receptors: a man aged 25 to 45 in good health.

The chain has TRBV14 and TRBJ2-7; TRBD2 might be the D (7 bases). The CDR3 has 17 amino acids. The germline CDR1 and CDR2 sequences are SGHDN and FVKESK. The V and J ends lost 0 bases and 2 bases respectively, with 17 bases between them. The CDR3 bases are TGTGCCAGCAGCCAAGAATGGCGGCAGGGGACTACCTACGAGCAGTACTTC. Translation gives CASSQEWRQGTTYEQYF.

V is TRBV11-3 and J is TRBJ1-3; D not certain. V lost 4 bases and J lost 2, with 12 bases in between. CDR3 length: 15 amino acids. In germline, CDR1 is SGHNT, CDR2 YENEEA. The chain's CDR3 is CASSSGVGTGNTIYF. The CDR3 bases are TGTGCCAGCAGCTCCGGTGTGGGAACTGGAAACACCATATATTTT.

This chain joins TRBV27 and TRBJ2-7; D may be TRBD2 (6 bases). The CDR3 has 15 residues. The germline V and J ends were trimmed by 9 bases and 7 bases, with 25 bases remaining between them. Per germline, CDR1 MNHEY and CDR2 SMNVEV (reference sequence). CDR3 nucleotides: TGTGCCAGTGGGTGGTTGGGGAGGACATCGGGGGAGCAGTACTTC. Translated: CASGWLGRTSGEQYF.

CDR3 residues: CASSQTKQGGGHTDTQYF. For the CDR3, the DNA is TGCGCCAGCAGTCAAACTAAACAGGGTGGGGGGCACACAGATACGCAGTATTTT. J is TRBJ2-3 and V is TRBV23-1; either TRBD1 or TRBD2 may fit D (6 bases each). TRBV23-1 is treated as an ORF (open reading frame) with a function not yet certain. The CDR3 covers 18 residues. V lost 2 bases to trimming and J lost 2 bases, with 20 bases between them.

The chain combines TRBV5-6 with TRBJ2-5; D is perhaps TRBD1 (5 bases). This CDR3 is 13 amino acids long. V lost 1 base to trimming and J lost 6 bases, with 10 bases between them. Germline CDR1 reads SGHDT; CDR2 reads YYEEEE. CDR3 region: CASSLNRLKTQYF. The CDR3 region has the DNA TGTGCCAGCAGCTTGAACAGGCTAAAGACCCAGTACTTC.

CDR3 nucleotides: TGTGCCAGCAGCGGTCCGGGAGGGAAGTCCTACGAGCAGTACTTC. Translation: CASSGPGGKSYEQYF. The V and J genes are TRBV2 and TRBJ2-7, with 8 nucleotides matching TRBD2. J was trimmed by 1 base and V by 6 bases; bases with no gene match: 8. The CDR3 runs 15 residues. From germline, CDR1 is SNHLY and CDR2 FYNNEI.

This chain joins TRBV11-3 and TRBJ2-5, with 7 positions matching TRBD1. TRBJ2-7 matches the DNA end more closely, so the J call is doubtful. The CDR3 has 13 amino acids. CDR1 and CDR2 from the germline V gene are SGHNT and YENEEA. CDR3 DNA sequence: TGTGCCAGCAGCACAGGGGACTCCTACGAGCAGTACTTC. Amino acids: CASSTGDSYEQYF.

V is TRBV11-2 and J is TRBJ2-7; either TRBD1 or TRBD2 may supply D (5 bases each). The CDR3 consists of 15 residues. The V and J ends lost 4 bases and 2 bases respectively, with 15 bases between them. Germline values: CDR1 SGHAT, CDR2 FQNNGV. The CDR3 DNA reads TGTGCCAGCAGCTCACCGGGACGGGGTGCCTACGAGCAGTACTTC. Encoded protein: CASSSPGRGAYEQYF. Variable domain in full (rest from reference TRBV11-2 and TRBJ2-7): EAGVAQSPRYKIIEKRQSVAFWCNPISGHATLYWYQQILGQGPKLLIQFQNNGVVDDSQLPKDRFSAERLKGVDSTLKIQPAKLEDSAVYLCASSSPGRGAYEQYFGPGTRLTVT.

The chain is built from TRBV4-2 and TRBJ1-1, with TRBD1 as a possible D gene (5 bases). Germline loops: CDR1 LGHNA, CDR2 YNFKEQ. Deletions cut 2 bases from V and 1 base from J, with 29 bases between. The CDR3 consists of 21 residues. The CDR3 DNA sequence: TGTGCCAGCAGCCAACCCCCGAGCAGGGTAGGGATTGGTACCAGGAACACTGAAGCTTTCTTT. Its translation: CASSQPPSRVGIGTRNTEAFF.

The chain is built from TRBV5-1 and TRBJ2-7; D is ambiguous. The CDR3 runs 12 residues. Trimming pared 4 bases from V and 2 bases from J, leaving 7 bases between. Germline V lookup: CDR1 SGHRS, CDR2 YFSETQ. For the CDR3, the DNA is TGCGCCAGCAGCCCGGCTACCTACGAGCAGTACTTC. This sequence encodes CASSPATYEQYF.

To note about this clone: Other DNA variants within this sample encode the same CDR3. The chain's CDR3 is CASSLGETQYF. In DNA form, the CDR3 reads TGTGCCAGCAGCCTCGGAGAGACCCAGTACTTC. The gene calls are TRBV14 and TRBJ2-5; no clear D. From germline, CDR1 is SGHDN and CDR2 FVKESK. The V end was cut by 4 bases, the J end by 4 bases, with 4 bases between. This CDR3 region has 11 residues.

V gene TRBV5-6 combines with J gene TRBJ2-5; 8 bases fit TRBD1. The CDR3 length is 15 residues. Germline CDR1 reads SGHDT; CDR2 reads YYEEEE. The V segment lost 4 bases and the J segment 5 bases; nucleotides outside the gene matches: 10. CDR3 sequence: CASSQQGVLGETQYF. The CDR3 region has the DNA TGTGCCAGCAGCCAACAGGGGGTTCTTGGGGAGACCCAGTACTTC.

This chain's CDR3 is CASSLGQNYNEQFF. DNA of the CDR3: TGTGCCAGCAGCTTGGGACAGAACTACAATGAGCAGTTCTTC. The V gene is TRBV7-6, the J gene TRBJ2-1; 7 bases map to TRBD1. The J segment lost 3 bases and the V segment lost 3 bases, leaving 2 bases of the junction unmatched. The length of the CDR3 is 14 residues. The germline V gene has CDR1 SGHVS and CDR2 FNYEAQ.

The chain uses TRBV21-1 and TRBJ2-3; TRBD2 was called by the table and not checked on the DNA. TRBV21-1 is a documented pseudogene. The CDR3 covers 21 residues. The CDR3 is CASAEMGLAEHRVPNTDTQYF. The CDR3 DNA sequence: TGTGCCAGCGCTGAGATGGGACTAGCGGAGCACCGGGTTCCGAATACAGATACGCAGTATTTT.

The chain is built from TRBV6-4 and TRBJ2-1; the D gene is possibly TRBD2 (6 bases). Germline loops: CDR1 MRHNA, CDR2 SNTAGT. Trimming removed 2 bases at V and 7 bases at J, with 15 bases between. CDR3 length: 15 amino acids. CDR3 sequence: CASSDRAEGRNEQFF. The CDR3 DNA follows: TGTGCCAGCAGTGACAGGGCCGAAGGGAGGAATGAGCAGTTCTTC.

This chain joins TRBV7-3 and TRBJ2-1, with 11 nucleotides matching TRBD2. Germline CDR1 SGHTA, CDR2 FQGTGA. V shed 5 bases, J shed 1 base, and the junction held 1 base outside the gene matches. The CDR3 consists of 15 residues. DNA for the CDR3: TGTGCCAGCAGCGCTAGCGGGAGGTCCTACAATGAGCAGTTCTTC. Amino acids: CASSASGRSYNEQFF. Supplemented by reference TRBV7-3 and TRBJ2-1, the full variable domain reads GAGVSQTPSNKVTEKGKYVELRCDPISGHTALYWYRQSLGQGPEFLIYFQGTGAADDSGLPNDRFFAVRPEGSVSTLKIQRTERGDSAVYLCASSASGRSYNEQFFGPGTRLTVL.

V is TRBV5-4 and J is TRBJ2-7; 7 bases line up with TRBD1. Looked up from germline, CDR1 is SGHNT and CDR2 is YYREEE (reference sequence). V was pared by 5 bases and J by 3 bases, with 14 bases of the junction left unmatched. This CDR3 is built from 16 residues. This CDR3 reads CASSEPLTGKSYEQYF. CDR3 sequence (DNA): TGTGCCAGCAGTGAACCTTTGACAGGGAAGAGCTACGAGCAGTACTTC. Drawing the rest from reference TRBV5-4 and TRBJ2-7, the complete variable domain is ETGVTQSPTHLIKTRGQQVTLRCSSQSGHNTVSWYQQALGQGPQFIFQYYREEENGRGNFPPRFSGLQFPNYSSELNVNALELDDSALYLCASSEPLTGKSYEQYFGPGTRLTVT.

The genes are TRBV30 and TRBJ2-7; 8 positions agree with TRBD2. CDR3 length: 14 amino acids. Germline CDR1 reads GTSNPN; CDR2 reads SVGIG (reference sequence). The J segment lost 2 bases and the V segment lost 0 bases, leaving 3 bases of the junction unmatched. CDR3 coding DNA: TGTGCCTGGAGTGTAGGAGCGGGGGCCTACGAGCAGTACTTC. It encodes CAWSVGAGAYEQYF.

The CDR3 loop is CASSQRRGTLTSYEQYF. The CDR3 DNA reads TGTGCCAGCAGCCAACGTCGAGGGACGCTCACATCCTACGAGCAGTACTTC. The chain employs TRBV11-2 and TRBJ2-7; D is possibly TRBD1 or TRBD2 (5 bases each). Trimming took 5 bases from V and 1 from J, leaving 21 bases between them. In germline, CDR1 is SGHAT, CDR2 FQNNGV. CDR3 length: 17 residues.

The rearrangement joins TRBV5-5 to TRBJ2-5; D might be TRBD2 (5 bases). CDR3 length: 14 residues. CDR1 and CDR2 (germline): SGHKS, YYEKEE (reference sequence). V lost 2 bases and J lost 5, with 13 bases in between. The CDR3 DNA sequence: TGTGCCAGCAGCTTCCCAAAGGGAGATGAGACCCAGTACTTC. Translating gives CASSFPKGDETQYF. Looking up the rest from reference TRBV5-5 and TRBJ2-5 gives the full variable domain: DAGVTQSPTHLIKTRGQQVTLRCSPISGHKSVSWYQQVLGQGPQFIFQYYEKEERGRGNFPDRFSARQFPNYSSELNVNALLLGDSALYLCASSFPKGDETQYFGPGTRLLVL.

This chain links TRBV9 with TRBJ1-2; D perhaps matches TRBD1 (5 bases). Germline V CDR1 and CDR2: SGDLS, YYNGEE. V lost 2 bases to trimming and J lost 0 bases, with 11 bases between them. The CDR3 loop spans 15 amino acids. The CDR3 DNA reads as TGTGCCAGCAGCGTGGGGACGAGGGCTAACTATGGCTACACCTTC. Its protein is CASSVGTRANYGYTF.